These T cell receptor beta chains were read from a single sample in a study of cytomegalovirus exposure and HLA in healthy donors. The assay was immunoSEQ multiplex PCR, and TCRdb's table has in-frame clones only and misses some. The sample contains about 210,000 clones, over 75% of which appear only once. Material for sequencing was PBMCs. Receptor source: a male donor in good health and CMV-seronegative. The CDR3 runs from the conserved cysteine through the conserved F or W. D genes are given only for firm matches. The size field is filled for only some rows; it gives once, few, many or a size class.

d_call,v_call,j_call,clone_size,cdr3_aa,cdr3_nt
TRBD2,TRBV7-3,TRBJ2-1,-,CASSEGTSGAGEQFF,TGTGCCAGCAGCGAGGGGACTAGCGGGGCAGGTGAGCAGTTCTTC
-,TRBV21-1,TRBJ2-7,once,CPTPCSYEQYF,TGTCCTACTCCCTGCTCCTACGAGCAGTACTTC
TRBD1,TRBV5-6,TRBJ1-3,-,CASGGQAGGNTIYF,TGTGCCAGCGGCGGACAGGCGGGAGGAAACACCATATATTTT
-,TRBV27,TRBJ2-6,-,CASSLFASQSGANVLTF,TGTGCCAGCAGTTTATTCGCTAGCCAGTCCGGGGCCAACGTCCTGACTTTC
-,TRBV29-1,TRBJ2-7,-,CSVAGPYEQYF,TGCAGCGTTGCTGGGCCCTACGAGCAGTACTTC
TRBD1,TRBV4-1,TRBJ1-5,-,CASRLGTDSNQPQHF,TGCGCCAGCAGACTCGGGACAGATAGCAATCAGCCCCAGCATTTT
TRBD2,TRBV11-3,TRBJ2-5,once,CASSRGTSGRAGETQYF,TGTGCCAGCAGCCGTGGCACTAGCGGGAGGGCCGGAGAGACCCAGTACTTC
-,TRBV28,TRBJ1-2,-,CASTSGSYGYTF,TGTGCCAGCACTTCCGGGAGCTATGGCTACACCTTC
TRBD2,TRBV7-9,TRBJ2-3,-,CASSTPAGLGTDTQYF,TGTGCCAGCAGCACCCCAGCGGGACTTGGCACAGATACGCAGTATTTT
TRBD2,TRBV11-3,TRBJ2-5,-,CASSLGRLAGGPGETQYF,TGTGCCAGCAGCTTAGGCCGACTAGCGGGAGGGCCCGGGGAGACCCAGTACTTC
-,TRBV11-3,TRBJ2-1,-,CASSPQESAHNEQFF,TGTGCCAGCAGCCCACAGGAGAGTGCGCACAATGAGCAGTTCTTC
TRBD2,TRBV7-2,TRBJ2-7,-,CASSSGTSGRGGSYEQYF,TGTGCCAGCAGCTCCGGGACTAGCGGGCGAGGGGGTTCCTACGAGCAGTACTTC
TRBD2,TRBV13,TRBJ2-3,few,CASSLGGLAVTDTQYF,TGTGCCAGCAGCTTAGGGGGACTAGCGGTCACAGATACGCAGTATTTT
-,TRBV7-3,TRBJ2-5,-,CASSSSSQETQYF,TGTGCCAGCAGCTCTAGCAGCCAAGAGACCCAGTACTTC
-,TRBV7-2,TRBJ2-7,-,CASSQSPRDQYF,TGTGCCAGCAGCCAATCCCCCCGGGATCAGTACTTC
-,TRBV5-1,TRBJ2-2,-,CASSLGLDTGELFF,TGCGCCAGCAGCTTGGGACTAGACACCGGGGAGCTGTTTTTT
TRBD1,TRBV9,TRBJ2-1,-,CASRAGTERSNEQFF,TGTGCCAGCAGAGCCGGGACAGAAAGATCCAATGAGCAGTTCTTC
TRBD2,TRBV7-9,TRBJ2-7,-,CASSLSSGLAVYEQYF,TGTGCCAGCAGCTTATCCTCGGGACTAGCGGTTTACGAGCAGTACTTC
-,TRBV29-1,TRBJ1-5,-,CSVGAGESGQPQHF,TGCAGCGTTGGGGCAGGGGAGAGCGGTCAGCCCCAGCATTTT
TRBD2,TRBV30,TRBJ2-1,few,CACLSGSTDYNEQFF,TGTGCCTGCTTAAGCGGGAGTACCGACTACAATGAGCAGTTCTTC
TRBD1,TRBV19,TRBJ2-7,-,CASSVDRGYEQYF,TGTGCCAGTAGTGTCGACAGGGGCTACGAGCAGTACTTC
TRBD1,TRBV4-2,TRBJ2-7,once,CASSQKTTGEGYEQYF,TGTGCCAGCAGCCAGAAGACGACAGGGGAAGGCTACGAGCAGTACTTC